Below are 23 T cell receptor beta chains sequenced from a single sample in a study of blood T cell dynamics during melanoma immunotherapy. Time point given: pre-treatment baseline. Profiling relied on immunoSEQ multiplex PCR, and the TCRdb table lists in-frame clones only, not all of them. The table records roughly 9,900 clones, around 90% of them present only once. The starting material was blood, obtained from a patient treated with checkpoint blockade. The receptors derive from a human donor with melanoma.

The chain's CDR3 is CASSPGQGAYEQYF. The CDR3 nucleotides are TGTGCCAGCTCCCCCGGACAGGGAGCCTACGAGCAGTACTTC. The rearrangement joins TRBV18 to TRBJ2-7; 8 bases fit TRBD1. Unmatched junction bases numbered 6, after V lost 6 bases and J lost 2 bases. The germline V gene has CDR1 KGHSH and CDR2 LQKENI. The CDR3 runs to 14 residues.

CDR3 residues: CASSPAEGSTDTQYF. The CDR3 DNA sequence: TGTGCCAGCAGCCCAGCCGAAGGCAGCACAGATACGCAGTATTTT. The J gene is TRBJ2-3, the V gene TRBV7-9; D not resolved. Trimming stripped 5 bases from V and 0 bases from J, with 12 bases between. The CDR3 extends over 15 amino acids. Looked up from germline, CDR1 is SEHNR and CDR2 is FQNEAQ (reference sequence).

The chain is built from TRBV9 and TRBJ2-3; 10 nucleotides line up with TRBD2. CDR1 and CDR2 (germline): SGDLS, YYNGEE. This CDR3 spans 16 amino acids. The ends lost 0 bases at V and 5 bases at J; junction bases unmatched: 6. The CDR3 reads CASSVGLAGGGDTQYF. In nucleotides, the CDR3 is TGTGCCAGCAGCGTAGGGTTAGCGGGAGGCGGAGATACGCAGTATTTT.

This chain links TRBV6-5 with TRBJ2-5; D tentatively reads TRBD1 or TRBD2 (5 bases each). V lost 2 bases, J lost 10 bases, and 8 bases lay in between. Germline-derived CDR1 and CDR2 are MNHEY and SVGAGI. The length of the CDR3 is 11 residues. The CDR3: CASSYGGGQYF. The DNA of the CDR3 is TGTGCCAGCAGTTACGGTGGGGGCCAGTACTTC.

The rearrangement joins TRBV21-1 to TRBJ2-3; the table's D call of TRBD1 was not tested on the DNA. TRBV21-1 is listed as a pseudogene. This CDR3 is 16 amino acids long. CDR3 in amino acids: CASTPGWDRGTDTQYF. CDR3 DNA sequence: TGTGCCAGCACCCCCGGCTGGGACAGGGGGACAGATACGCAGTATTTT.

The CDR3 spells CASSQDWSETKEFF. CDR3 DNA: TGCGCCAGCAGCCAAGATTGGTCCGAGACTAAGGAGTTCTTC. The rearrangement links TRBV4-1 to TRBJ2-1; tentative D call: TRBD2 (5 bases). Germline values: CDR1 MGHRA, CDR2 YSYEKL. The V gene lost 0 bases and the J gene lost 14 bases, with 17 bases spanning the gap. This CDR3 is built from 14 residues.

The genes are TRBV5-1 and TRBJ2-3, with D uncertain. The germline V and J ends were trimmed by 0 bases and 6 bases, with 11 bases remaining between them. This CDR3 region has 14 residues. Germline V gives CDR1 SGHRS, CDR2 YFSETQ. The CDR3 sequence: CASSLVPDGDTQYF. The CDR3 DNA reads TGCGCCAGCAGCTTGGTGCCAGATGGGGATACGCAGTATTTT. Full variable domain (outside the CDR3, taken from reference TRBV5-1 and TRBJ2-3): KAGVTQTPRYLIKTRGQQVTLSCSPISGHRSVSWYQQTPGQGLQFLFEYFSETQRNKGNFPGRFSGRQFSNSRSEMNVSTLELGDSALYLCASSLVPDGDTQYFGPGTRLTVL.

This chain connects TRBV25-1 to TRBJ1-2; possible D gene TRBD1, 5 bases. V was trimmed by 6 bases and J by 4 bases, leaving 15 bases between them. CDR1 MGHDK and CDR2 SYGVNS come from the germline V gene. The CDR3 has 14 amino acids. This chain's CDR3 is CASSAAGTSYGYTF. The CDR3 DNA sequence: TGTGCCAGCAGCGCTGCCGGGACGAGCTATGGCTACACCTTC.

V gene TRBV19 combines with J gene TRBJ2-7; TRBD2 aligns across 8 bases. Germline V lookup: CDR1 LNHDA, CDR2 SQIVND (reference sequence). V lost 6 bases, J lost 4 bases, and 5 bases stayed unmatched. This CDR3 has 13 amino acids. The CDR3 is CASSPTSAYEQYF. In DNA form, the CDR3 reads TGTGCCAGTAGCCCGACTAGCGCGTACGAGCAGTACTTC. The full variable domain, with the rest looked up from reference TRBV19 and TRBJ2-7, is DGGITQSPKYLFRKEGQNVTLSCEQNLNHDAMYWYRQDPGQGLRLIYYSQIVNDFQKGDIAEGYSVSREKKESFPLTVTSAQKNPTAFYLCASSPTSAYEQYFGPGTRLTVT.

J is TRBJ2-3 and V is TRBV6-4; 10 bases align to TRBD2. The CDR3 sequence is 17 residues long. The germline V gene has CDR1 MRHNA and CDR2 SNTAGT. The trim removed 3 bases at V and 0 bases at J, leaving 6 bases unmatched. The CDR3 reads CASSEQLAGTSTDTQYF. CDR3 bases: TGTGCCAGCAGTGAGCAACTAGCGGGAACTAGCACAGATACGCAGTATTTT.

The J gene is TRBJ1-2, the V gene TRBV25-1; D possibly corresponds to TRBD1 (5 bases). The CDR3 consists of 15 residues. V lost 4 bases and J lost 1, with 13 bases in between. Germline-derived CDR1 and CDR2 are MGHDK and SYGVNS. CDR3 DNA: TGTGCCAGCAGTGCCTCGGAGGGGCTTAACTATGGCTACACCTTC. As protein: CASSASEGLNYGYTF.

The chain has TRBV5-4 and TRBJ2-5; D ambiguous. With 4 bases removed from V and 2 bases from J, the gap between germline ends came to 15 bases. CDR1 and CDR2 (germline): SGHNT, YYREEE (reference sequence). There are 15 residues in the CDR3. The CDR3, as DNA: TGTGCCAGCAGCCCCCAGCTCGGCAGGCAAGAGACCCAGTACTTC. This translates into CASSPQLGRQETQYF.

CDR3 loop: CASSQSRAYEQYF. The CDR3 nucleotides read TGCGCCAGCAGTCAATCGCGGGCCTACGAGCAGTACTTC. The gene calls are TRBV23-1 and TRBJ2-7; D is perhaps TRBD2 (5 bases). TRBV23-1 is an ORF for which the function is uncertain. This CDR3 has 13 residues. Trimming pared 0 bases from V and 2 bases from J, leaving 5 bases between.

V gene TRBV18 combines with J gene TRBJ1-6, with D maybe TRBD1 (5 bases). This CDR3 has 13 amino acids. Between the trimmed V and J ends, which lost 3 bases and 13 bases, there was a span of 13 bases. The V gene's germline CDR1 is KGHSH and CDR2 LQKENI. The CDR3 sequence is CASSPGEGRPLHF. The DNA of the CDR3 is TGTGCCAGCTCACCCGGGGAGGGGAGGCCCCTCCACTTT.

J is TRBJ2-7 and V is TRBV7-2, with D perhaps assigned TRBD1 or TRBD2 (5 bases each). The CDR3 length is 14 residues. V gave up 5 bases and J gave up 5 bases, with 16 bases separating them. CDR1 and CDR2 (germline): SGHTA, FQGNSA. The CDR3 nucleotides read TGTGCCAGCAGCACCCGGGACCGAGAAGACGAGCAGTACTTC. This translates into CASSTRDREDEQYF.

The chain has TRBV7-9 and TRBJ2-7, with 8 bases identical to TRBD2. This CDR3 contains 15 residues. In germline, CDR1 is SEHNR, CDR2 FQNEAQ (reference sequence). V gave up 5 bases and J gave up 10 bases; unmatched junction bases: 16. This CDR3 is CASSPGGIRGTDQYF. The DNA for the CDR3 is TGTGCCAGCAGCCCGGGGGGGATTAGAGGGACCGACCAGTACTTC.

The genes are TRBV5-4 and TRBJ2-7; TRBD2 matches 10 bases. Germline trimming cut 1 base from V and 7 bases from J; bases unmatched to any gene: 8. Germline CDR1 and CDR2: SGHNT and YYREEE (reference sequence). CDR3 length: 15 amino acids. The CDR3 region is CASSLSLAGAGEQYF. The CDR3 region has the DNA TGTGCCAGCAGCTTGTCCCTAGCGGGAGCGGGTGAGCAGTACTTC.

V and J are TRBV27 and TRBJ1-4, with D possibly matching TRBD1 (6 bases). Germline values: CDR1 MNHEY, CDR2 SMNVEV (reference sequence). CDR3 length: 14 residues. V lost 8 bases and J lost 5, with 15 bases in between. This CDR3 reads CASGRGQGNEKLFF. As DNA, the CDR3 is TGTGCCAGCGGACGGGGGCAGGGGAATGAAAAACTGTTTTTT.

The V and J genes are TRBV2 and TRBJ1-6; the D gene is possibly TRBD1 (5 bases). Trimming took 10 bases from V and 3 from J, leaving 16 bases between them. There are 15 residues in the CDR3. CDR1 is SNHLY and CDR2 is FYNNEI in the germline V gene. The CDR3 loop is CATRGERHYNSPLHF. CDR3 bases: TGTGCCACCCGGGGGGAACGGCACTATAATTCACCCCTCCACTTT. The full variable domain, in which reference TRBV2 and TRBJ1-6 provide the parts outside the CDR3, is EPEVTQTPSHQVTQMGQEVILRCVPISNHLYFYWYRQILGQKVEFLVSFYNNEISEKSEIFDDQFSVERPDGSNFTLKIRSTKLEDSAMYFCATRGERHYNSPLHFGNGTRLTVT.

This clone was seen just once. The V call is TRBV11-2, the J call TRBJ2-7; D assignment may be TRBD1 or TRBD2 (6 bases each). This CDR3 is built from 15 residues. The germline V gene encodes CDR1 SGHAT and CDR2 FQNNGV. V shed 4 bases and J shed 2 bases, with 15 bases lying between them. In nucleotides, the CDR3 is TGTGCCAGCAGCTGGAGATGGGGGGACACCTACGAGCAGTACTTC. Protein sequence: CASSWRWGDTYEQYF.

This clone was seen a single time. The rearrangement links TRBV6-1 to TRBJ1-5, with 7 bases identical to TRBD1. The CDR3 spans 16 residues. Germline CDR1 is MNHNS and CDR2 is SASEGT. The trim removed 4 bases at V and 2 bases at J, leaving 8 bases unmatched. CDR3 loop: CASSAPGGGRNQPQHF. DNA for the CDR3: TGTGCCAGCAGTGCCCCCGGAGGGGGCCGCAATCAGCCCCAGCATTTT.

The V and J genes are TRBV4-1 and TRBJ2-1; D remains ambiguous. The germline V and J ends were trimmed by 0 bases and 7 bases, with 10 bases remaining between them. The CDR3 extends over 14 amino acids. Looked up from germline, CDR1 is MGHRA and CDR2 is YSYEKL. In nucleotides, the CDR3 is TGCGCCAGCAGCCAAGAGGCGAGTGGGAATGAGCAGTTCTTC. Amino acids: CASSQEASGNEQFF.

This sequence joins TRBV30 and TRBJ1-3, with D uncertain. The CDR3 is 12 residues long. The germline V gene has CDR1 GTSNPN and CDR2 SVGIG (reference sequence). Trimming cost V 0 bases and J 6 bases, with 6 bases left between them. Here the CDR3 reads CAWSVGVNTIYF. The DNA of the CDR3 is TGTGCCTGGAGTGTTGGGGTAAACACCATATATTTT.